This note documents a single T cell receptor beta chain sequence. The data derive from a study of blood T cell repertoires in COVID-19. V lost 3 bases and J lost 0; bases outside the gene matches: 4. Germline V gene data show CDR1 as GTSNPN and CDR2 as SVGIG (reference sequence). The CDR3 loop spans 15 amino acids. Only in-frame clones appear in the TCRdb table, and some are missing; sequencing was by immunoSEQ multiplex PCR. The table includes about 210,000 clones, about 92% detected once. Material: peripheral blood. The sequence was obtained from a man aged 25 to 45 with acute or convalescent COVID-19. The J gene is TRBJ2-1, the V gene TRBV30; 8 nucleotides match TRBD2. The CDR3 DNA reads TGTGCCTGGAGATCCGGGACTAGCTCCTACAATGAGCAGTTCTTC. Protein: CAWRSGTSSYNEQFF.